The 9 T cell receptor beta chains presented below share a single source sample, sequenced in a study of blood T cell repertoires in COVID-19 (dated by TCRdb to the early 2020s). Receptor amplification or capture employed the immunoSEQ multiplex PCR assay. In its TCRdb copy, this immuneACCESS table keeps in-frame sequences only and misses some clones. Where compared with another copy, unresolved V genes explain less than half of these, and the others have no known cause. Counted in this sample were a few hundred thousand clones; 75% to 85% of them appeared once. Of the sample, about 1.3% is held by the ten largest clones. The sequencing sample was made of peripheral blood. The receptors derive from a woman aged 30 to 39 with COVID-19, enrolled during active disease.

In this sample, this clone turned up once. This chain links TRBV6-1 with TRBJ1-2, with a weak D call TRBD1 (5 bases). The CDR3 length is 16 residues. Germline CDR1 reads MNHNS; CDR2 reads SASEGT. V dropped 3 bases and J dropped 4 bases, with 18 bases sitting between them. The CDR3 nucleotides read TGTGCCAGCAGTGATTATACAGGAAGGTTTTCCTATGGCTACACCTTC. Residues: CASSDYTGRFSYGYTF.

This rearrangement joins TRBV5-1 to TRBJ2-7; 11 positions agree with TRBD2. The V and J ends lost 0 bases and 2 bases, in that order; junction bases with no gene match: 1. The CDR3 has 15 amino acids. Germline CDR1 SGHRS, CDR2 YFSETQ. CDR3 residues: CASSLGLAGTYEQYF. CDR3 in DNA: TGCGCCAGCAGCTTGGGACTAGCGGGGACCTACGAGCAGTACTTC.

CDR3 region: CASSPPDRGEWTSGGNWYNEQFF. DNA of the CDR3: TGTGCCAGCAGCCCGCCCGACAGGGGCGAGTGGACTAGCGGGGGGAACTGGTACAATGAGCAGTTCTTC. This sequence joins TRBV3-1 (or the pseudogene TRBV3-2) and TRBJ2-1, with 14 bases that match TRBD2. CDR1 LGHDT and CDR2 YNNKEL come from the germline V gene (reference sequence). The CDR3 covers 23 residues. Trimming took 4 bases from V and 4 from J; bases not matched to a gene: 24.

This chain joins TRBV10-3 and TRBJ2-1; TRBD2 matches 11 bases. CDR3 length: 18 residues. CDR1 is ENHRY and CDR2 is SYGVKD in the germline V gene. Trimming took 5 bases from V and 3 from J; bases not matched to a gene: 12. This chain's CDR3 is CAISPTSGIATYYNEQFF. In DNA, the CDR3 is TGTGCCATCAGTCCGACTAGCGGGATTGCCACCTACTACAATGAGCAGTTCTTC.

The CDR3 region has the DNA TGTGCCAGCAGCCGGGAGAGCACAGATACGCAGTATTTT. Translated: CASSRESTDTQYF. This chain connects TRBV2 to TRBJ2-3; tentative D call: TRBD2 (6 bases). This CDR3 is 13 amino acids long. From germline, CDR1 is SNHLY and CDR2 FYNNEI. The V end was cut by 6 bases, the J end by 0 bases, with 7 bases between.

The J gene is TRBJ2-2, the V gene TRBV28; 9 nucleotides agree with TRBD1. CDR3 length equals 16 residues. Losses at the gene ends were 5 bases for V and 3 bases for J; bases not matched to a gene: 7. Germline assignment: CDR1 MDHEN and CDR2 SYDVKM. CDR3 coding DNA: TGTGCCAGCAGTCATCTCAGGACAGGGGACACCGGGGAGCTGTTTTTT. It encodes CASSHLRTGDTGELFF.

The chain is built from TRBV7-3 and TRBJ1-1; 7 nucleotides match TRBD1. The CDR3 runs to 15 residues. V shed 5 bases, J shed 6 bases, and the junction held 12 bases outside the gene matches. Germline-derived CDR1 and CDR2 are SGHTA and FQGTGA. The CDR3 loop is CASSPHRQGEAEAFF. DNA for the CDR3: TGTGCCAGCAGCCCACACAGACAGGGAGAGGCTGAAGCTTTCTTT.

The genes are TRBV28 and TRBJ2-3; weak D call: TRBD2 (5 bases). V gave up 5 bases and J gave up 2 bases, with 14 bases separating them. The CDR3 consists of 15 residues. Germline values: CDR1 MDHEN, CDR2 SYDVKM. CDR3 DNA: TGTGCCAGCAGTCTCCGGGATTGGGACACAGATACGCAGTATTTT. As protein: CASSLRDWDTDTQYF.

In its sample, this clone was seen once. CDR3 loop: CASSGGMGKGANQPQHF. CDR3 coding DNA: TGTGCCAGCAGTGGGGGCATGGGGAAAGGGGCCAATCAGCCCCAGCATTTT. The genes are TRBV6-1 and TRBJ1-5, with D possibly TRBD1 on 5 matching bases. There are 17 residues in the CDR3. V shed 4 bases and J shed 3 bases, with 19 bases lying between them. Germline CDR1 is MNHNS and CDR2 is SASEGT.